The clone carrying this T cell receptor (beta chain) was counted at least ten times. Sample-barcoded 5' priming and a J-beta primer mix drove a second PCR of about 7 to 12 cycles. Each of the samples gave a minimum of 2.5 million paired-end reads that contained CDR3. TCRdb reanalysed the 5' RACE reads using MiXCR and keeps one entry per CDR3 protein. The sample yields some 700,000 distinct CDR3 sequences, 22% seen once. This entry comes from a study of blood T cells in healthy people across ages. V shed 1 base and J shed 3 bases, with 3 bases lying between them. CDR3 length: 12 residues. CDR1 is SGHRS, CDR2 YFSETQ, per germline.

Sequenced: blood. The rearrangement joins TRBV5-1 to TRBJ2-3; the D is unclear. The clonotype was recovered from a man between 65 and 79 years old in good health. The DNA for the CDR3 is TGCGCCAGCAGCTTGAAGACAGATACGCAGTATTTT. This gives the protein CASSLKTDTQYF.